Listed below are T cell receptor beta chains from one sample, sequenced in a study of beta chain features in type 1 diabetes. Generated by immunoSEQ multiplex PCR, the TCRdb table keeps only in-frame clones and is missing some. The table shows some 150,000 clones, with 8% to 13% occurring only once. Sequencing was performed on naive CD4+ T cells from blood. Receptor source: a young man in good health. Both conserved end residues are part of each CDR3. A D gene is named only where the DNA matches it firmly. The size field is filled for only some rows; it gives once, few, many or a size class.

d_call	v_call	cdr3_length	j_call	clone_size	cdr3_aa	cdr3_nt
NA	TRBV7-2	17	TRBJ2-7	NA	CASSSTERGKVWYEQYF	TGTGCCAGCAGCTCGACGGAAAGGGGGAAGGTGTGGTACGAGCAGTACTTC
TRBD1	TRBV11-2	13	TRBJ1-1	few	CASSLGQGVAAFF	TGTGCCAGCAGCTTGGGACAGGGAGTAGCAGCTTTCTTT
NA	TRBV10-3	15	TRBJ2-4	many	CAISESTGVINIQYF	TGTGCCATCAGTGAGTCTACGGGAGTAATAAACATTCAGTACTTC
NA	TRBV5-4	15	TRBJ2-1	few	CASSQVFGTPNEQFF	TGTGCCAGCAGCCAAGTATTCGGGACACCTAATGAGCAGTTCTTC
TRBD1	TRBV7-3	15	TRBJ2-2	NA	CASSFQQGDTGELFF	TGTGCCAGCAGCTTTCAACAGGGGGACACCGGGGAGCTGTTTTTT
NA	TRBV5-1	15	TRBJ2-1	NA	CASSLVGGPNNEQFF	TGCGCCAGCAGCTTGGTGGGGGGGCCGAACAATGAGCAGTTCTTC
NA	TRBV9	17	TRBJ2-3	NA	CASSLHRGGGSTDTQYF	TGTGCCAGCAGCCTCCACCGGGGCGGGGGCTCCACAGATACGCAGTATTTT
TRBD2	TRBV7-9	18	TRBJ2-5	few	CASSLLGTGSGARETQYF	TGTGCCAGCAGCTTATTGGGGACGGGAAGCGGGGCACGCGAGACCCAGTACTTC
NA	TRBV7-2	18	TRBJ1-5	few	CASSAPAGGGQNNQPQHF	TGTGCCAGCAGCGCCCCCGCTGGGGGGGGGCAGAACAATCAGCCCCAGCATTTT
TRBD1	TRBV5-8	15	TRBJ2-5	NA	CASSFITGDQETQYF	TGTGCCAGCAGCTTTATCACAGGGGACCAAGAGACCCAGTACTTC
TRBD1	TRBV10-3	13	TRBJ2-7	NA	CAISGTGGGEQYF	TGTGCCATCAGTGGGACAGGGGGCGGCGAGCAGTACTTC
TRBD2	TRBV19	16	TRBJ2-7	NA	CASSIKVAGSSYEQYF	TGTGCCAGTAGTATAAAGGTAGCGGGGAGCTCCTACGAGCAGTACTTC
TRBD1	TRBV28	15	TRBJ2-7	NA	CASSSPGQARDEQYF	TGTGCCAGCAGCTCGCCGGGACAGGCTAGAGACGAGCAGTACTTC
TRBD2	TRBV11-2	16	TRBJ2-3	NA	CASSLVGGGHTDTQYF	TGTGCCAGCAGCTTAGTCGGGGGGGGGCATACAGATACGCAGTATTTT
TRBD2	TRBV7-7	15	TRBJ2-7	once	CASSTGSGGAYEQYF	TGTGCCAGCAGCACAGGCAGCGGGGGGGCCTACGAGCAGTACTTC
TRBD1	TRBV6-5	15	TRBJ2-1	few	CASSYSGQGAYEQFF	TGTGCCAGCAGTTACTCTGGACAGGGCGCATATGAGCAGTTCTTC
TRBD1	TRBV4-2	16	TRBJ1-2	few	CASSREGDRGYYGYTF	TGTGCCAGCAGCCGCGAGGGGGACAGGGGTTACTATGGCTACACCTTC
NA	TRBV23-1	14	TRBJ2-3	many	CASSQSVTPGTQYF	TGCGCCAGCAGTCAATCGGTCACTCCTGGTACGCAGTATTTT
NA	TRBV6-9	15	TRBJ1-2	NA	CASSSSGNPLYGYTF	TGTGCCAGCAGTTCATCCGGGAACCCCCTCTATGGCTACACCTTC
TRBD1	TRBV6-5	14	TRBJ2-7	few	CAVGSPGQTYEQYF	TGTGCCGTTGGTAGCCCGGGACAGACCTACGAGCAGTACTTC
NA	TRBV6-5	12	TRBJ1-5	few	CASGASNQPQHF	TGTGCCAGCGGGGCATCGAATCAGCCCCAGCATTTT
NA	TRBV6-5	13	TRBJ2-1	NA	CASSEAGVGEQFF	TGTGCCAGCAGTGAAGCAGGGGTTGGCGAGCAGTTCTTC
TRBD1	TRBV19	17	TRBJ2-6	few	CASTRGQSRSGANVLTF	TGTGCCAGTACCAGGGGACAGTCTCGCTCTGGGGCCAACGTCCTGACTTTC
TRBD1	TRBV30	15	TRBJ2-7	NA	CAWRPQGAGTYEQYF	TGTGCCTGGAGGCCACAGGGGGCGGGTACCTACGAGCAGTACTTC
TRBD1	TRBV7-9	16	TRBJ1-2	NA	CASSLGMGQESYGYTF	TGTGCCAGCAGCTTAGGGATGGGACAGGAGAGCTATGGCTACACCTTC
TRBD2	TRBV7-2	15	TRBJ2-7	NA	CASSLVTSGSYEQYF	TGTGCCAGCAGCTTAGTGACTAGCGGTTCCTACGAGCAGTACTTC
NA	TRBV20-1	11	TRBJ2-5	NA	CSARTLETQYF	TGCAGTGCTAGAACTCTGGAGACCCAGTACTTC
TRBD1	TRBV30	12	TRBJ2-1	NA	CAWSRGYNEQFF	TGTGCCTGGAGCAGGGGGTACAATGAGCAGTTCTTC
NA	TRBV6-1	14	TRBJ2-7	NA	CASSDPPGFPEQYF	TGTGCCAGCAGTGACCCCCCGGGTTTCCCAGAGCAGTACTTC
NA	TRBV5-1	13	TRBJ2-7	few	CASSLDGFYEQYF	TGCGCCAGCAGCTTGGACGGGTTCTACGAGCAGTACTTC
NA	TRBV7-9	19	TRBJ2-5	few	CASSRGLGGAPLLQETQYF	TGTGCCAGCAGCCGCGGCTTGGGTGGGGCCCCCTTGTTACAAGAGACCCAGTACTTC
TRBD2	TRBV30	12	TRBJ2-7	NA	CAWSSGGYEQYF	TGTGCCTGGAGTAGCGGGGGATACGAGCAGTACTTC
NA	TRBV6-5	11	TRBJ2-5	few	CALAGQETQYF	TGTGCCTTGGCAGGTCAAGAGACCCAGTACTTC
TRBD1	TRBV15	16	TRBJ2-2	few	CATSRDPTGGTGELFF	TGTGCCACCAGCAGAGATCCCACAGGGGGAACCGGGGAGCTGTTTTTT
TRBD2	TRBV4-1	17	TRBJ2-3	few	CASSQAGAGGPIDTQYF	TGCGCCAGCAGCCAAGCGGGAGCGGGGGGGCCTATAGATACGCAGTATTTT
NA	TRBV4-2	15	TRBJ1-5	few	CASSQESYSNQPQHF	TGTGCCAGCAGCCAAGAATCTTATAGCAATCAGCCCCAGCATTTT
NA	TRBV7-2	15	TRBJ2-1	few	CASRPKPNLGNEQFF	TGTGCCAGCAGACCTAAGCCCAACCTTGGCAATGAGCAGTTCTTC
TRBD1	TRBV7-9	15	TRBJ2-7	many	CASSLGGQGPYEQYF	TGTGCCAGCAGCTTAGGGGGACAGGGACCCTACGAGCAGTACTTC
TRBD2	TRBV2	14	TRBJ2-7	few	CATRRGVNSYEQYF	TGTGCCACACGTCGGGGGGTGAACTCCTACGAGCAGTACTTC
NA	TRBV5-4	15	TRBJ2-7	NA	CASSFGGVPDYEQYF	TGTGCCAGCAGCTTTGGCGGGGTGCCAGACTACGAGCAGTACTTC